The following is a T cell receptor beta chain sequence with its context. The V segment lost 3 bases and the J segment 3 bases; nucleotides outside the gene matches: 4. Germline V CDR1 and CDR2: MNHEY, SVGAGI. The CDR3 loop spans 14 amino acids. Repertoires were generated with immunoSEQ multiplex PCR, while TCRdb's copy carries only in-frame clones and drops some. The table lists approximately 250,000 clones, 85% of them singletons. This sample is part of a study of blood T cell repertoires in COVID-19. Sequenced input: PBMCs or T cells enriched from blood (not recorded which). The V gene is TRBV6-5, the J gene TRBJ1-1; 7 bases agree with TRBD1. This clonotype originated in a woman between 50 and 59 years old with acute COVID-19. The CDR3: CASSYDRADTEAFF. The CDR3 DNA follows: TGTGCCAGCAGTTATGACAGGGCGGACACTGAAGCTTTCTTT.